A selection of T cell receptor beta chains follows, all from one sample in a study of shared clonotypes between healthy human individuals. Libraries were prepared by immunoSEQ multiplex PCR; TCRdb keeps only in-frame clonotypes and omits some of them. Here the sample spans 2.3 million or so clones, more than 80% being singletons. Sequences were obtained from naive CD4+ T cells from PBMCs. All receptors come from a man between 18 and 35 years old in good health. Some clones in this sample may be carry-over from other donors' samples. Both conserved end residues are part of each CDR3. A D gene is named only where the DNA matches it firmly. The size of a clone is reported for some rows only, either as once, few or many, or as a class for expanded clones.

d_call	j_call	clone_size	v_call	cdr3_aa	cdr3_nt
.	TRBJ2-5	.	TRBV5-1	CASSLAGAQETQYF	TGCGCCAGCAGCTTGGCCGGGGCCCAAGAGACCCAGTACTTC
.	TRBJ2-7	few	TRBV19	CASSLGPYYEQYF	TGTGCCAGTAGTTTAGGGCCCTACTACGAGCAGTACTTC
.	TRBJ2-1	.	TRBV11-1	CASSLGGYNEQFF	TGTGCCAGCAGCTTAGGGGGTTACAATGAGCAGTTCTTC
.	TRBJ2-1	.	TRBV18	CASSPGFGLTEQFF	TGTGCCAGCTCACCAGGGTTTGGGTTGACTGAGCAGTTCTTC
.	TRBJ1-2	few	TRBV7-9	CASSLMDTHGVYTF	TGTGCCAGCAGCTTAATGGACACCCATGGGGTGTACACCTTC
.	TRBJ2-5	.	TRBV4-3	CASSQDRMETQYF	TGCGCCAGCAGCCAAGACCGAATGGAGACCCAGTACTTC
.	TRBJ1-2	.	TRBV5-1	CASSLVLVGSSSIGYTF	TGCGCCAGCAGCTTGGTCTTGGTGGGCAGCTCCTCTATTGGCTACACCTTC
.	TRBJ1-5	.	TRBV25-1	CASSDASNQPQHF	TGTGCCAGCAGTGACGCTAGCAATCAGCCCCAGCATTTT
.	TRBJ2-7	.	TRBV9	CASSLGRGAEQYF	TGTGCCAGCAGCCTTGGGAGAGGGGCCGAGCAGTACTTC
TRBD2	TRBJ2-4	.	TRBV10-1	CASSEGTGGAKNIQYF	TGCGCCAGCAGTGAGGGGACGGGAGGAGCCAAAAACATTCAGTACTTC
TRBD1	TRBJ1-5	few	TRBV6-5	CASSSIYRGSNQPQHF	TGTGCCAGCAGTTCGATTTACAGGGGTAGCAATCAGCCCCAGCATTTT
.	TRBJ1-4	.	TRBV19	CASTPWGGEKLFF	TGTGCCAGTACCCCATGGGGTGGTGAAAAACTGTTTTTT
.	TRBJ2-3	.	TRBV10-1	CASSESGGGMDTQYF	TGCGCCAGCAGTGAGTCCGGGGGTGGGATGGATACGCAGTATTTT
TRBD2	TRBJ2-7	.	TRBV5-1	CASRKTSGDSYEQYF	TGCGCCAGCAGAAAGACTAGCGGGGACTCCTACGAGCAGTACTTC
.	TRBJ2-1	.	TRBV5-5	CASSLRDLSYNEQFF	TGTGCCAGCAGCTTGCGGGACCTTTCCTACAATGAGCAGTTCTTC
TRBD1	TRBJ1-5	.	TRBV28	CASSPPIYRGPDQPQHF	TGTGCCAGCAGCCCCCCGATATACAGGGGGCCGGATCAGCCCCAGCATTTT
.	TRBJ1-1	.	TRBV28	CASSNPGHLNTEAFF	TGTGCCAGCTCAAATCCAGGACACCTGAACACTGAAGCTTTCTTT